The sequence of this TCR beta chain was determined in a study of T cells in Graves' hyperthyroidism and ophthalmopathy (dated by TCRdb to about 2019). Notes on the research overall: Peripheral blood samples were taken at initial diagnosis, before any treatment was given. After sampling, hyperthyroidism patients received methimazole starting at 30 mg daily, and ophthalmopathy patients received high-dose intravenous methylprednisolone. TCR Vbeta CDR3 sequencing of roughly 140 peripheral blood samples (roughly 43 ophthalmopathy, 75 to 85 hyperthyroidism and roughly 17 progressor patients) is reported in the paper. The study also compared thyroid tissue and blood T-cell repertoires from about six Graves' hyperthyroidism patients. The roughly 100 discovery patients were divided at random into training and test sets in a 7:3 ratio. An independent validation cohort of under 20 hyperthyroidism patients and 17 patients who later progressed to ophthalmopathy tested prospective prediction of ophthalmopathy. TCR V-J signatures able to tell the groups apart were searched for in a discovery cohort of some 97 patients, of whom over 40 had Graves' ophthalmopathy and around 57 had stable Graves' hyperthyroidism. On the study overall, not on this receptor specifically: Most expanded thyroid clonotypes (frequency above 0.001) were also detected in blood, a finding suggesting that blood repertoires may reflect thyroid immune responses. During validation, the model predicted progression to ophthalmopathy a median of about 6.3 months ahead of onset, with almost 71% sensitivity and roughly 75% specificity. No statistical method was used to fix the sample size in advance, and group allocation was not hidden from the investigators. A 13 V-J signature model separated ophthalmopathy from stable hyperthyroidism, with around 91% sensitivity and 81% to 82% specificity in cross-validation and 80%/75% in testing.

The TCR beta CDR3 regions were amplified from the RNA transcripts. The TCR CDR3 was subjected to a first round of RT-PCR using the HTBI primer set and the Qiagen OneStep RT-PCR kit. The libraries were constructed in a second round of multiplex PCR and then size-selected and purified. Sequencing of the libraries was done on an Illumina HiSeq2000 using paired-end 100 bp reads. In the original analysis: SOAPnuke was used to process the raw data, with reads discarded if the reads contained adapters or uncalled bases, had a mean Phred below 15, or lacked an exact constant-primer or identifier match. High-quality paired reads were merged using COPE v1.2.5, and each unique nucleotide sequence was defined as a clonotype. Clonotypes were aligned to IMGT TRBV, TRBD and TRBJ reference segments using MiTCR v1.1. Only V-J combinations with frequency above 0.0001, covering roughly 99% of repertoires, were analysed. The TCS score was defined as F50 (clonal expansion) divided by E x V (chaos), with BLOSUM62-based TCRdist calculated between CDR3 peptides within each V-J. Welch's t-statistics and random forest reduced around 510 V-J features to 10 to 15, which were used in a naive Bayes classifier (R e1071). TCRdb reprocessing: public reads trimmed at Q25 with fastp, clones called with MiXCR, in-frame beta chains kept. Each record represents a unique CDR3 protein, reported with the most common genes and DNA among its rows. The V and J calls and clone size are TCRdb's, not the authors'. The sample data list approximately 330,000 distinct CDR3 sequences, and approximately 13% of these were observed just once. Roughly 35% of the sample comes from the top ten.

The trim is 3 bases for V and 4 bases for J, with a gap of 16 bases between the germline ends. Taken from cysteine to phenylalanine, the CDR3 has 15 residues. Solely the CDR3 DNA is kept, with 45 bases framed from the first base. CDR1 is given as KGHSH and CDR2 as LQKENI, both from the germline V gene. About this clonotype: Its antigen is currently not known. No much larger clonotype is one base removed from it; base qualities were not supplied.

Ophthalmopathy patients had moderately to severely active disease, Clinical Activity Score of at least 3, NOSPECS grade of at least 4, and duration under 3 months. Exclusion was applied to patients with uncontrolled infections, other autoimmune diseases, pregnancy or lactation. Diagnoses relied on clinical symptoms, serum thyroxine and TRAb, thyroid ultrasound and orbital computed tomography. PBMCs were isolated from about 10 ml of fresh peripheral blood by Ficoll-Paque density gradient centrifugation. Total RNA was extracted using Trizol reagent, and RNA quality was assessed on an Agilent 2100 Bioanalyzer.

The chain couples TRBV18 to TRBJ2-7; the D region possibly corresponds to TRBD2 (6 bases align). Source material: blood. This TCR derives from a middle-aged woman with Graves' ophthalmopathy. The DNA reads as follows: TGTGCCAGCTCACCGACTAGACGGGCCCTTTACGAGCAGTACTTC. This yields the protein CASSPTRRALYEQYF.